In this sample, the clone carrying this TCR beta chain turned up many times. No antigen is known for it. Only in-frame clones appear in the TCRdb table, and some are missing; sequencing was by immunoSEQ multiplex PCR. Observed in the sample are around 40,000 clones, none of them singletons. CVID subjects were neither ill nor on immunomodulatory or immunosuppressive medication at sampling. Each donor provided 5 to 8 ml of heparinized whole blood. The entry originates in a study of T cell clonality in common variable immunodeficiency. Study-level points and caveats: Common variable immunodeficiency TCR beta sequences reportedly had fewer deletions and N-nucleotide insertions.

What was sequenced was peripheral blood mononuclear cells. The origin of this receptor is a human donor with common variable immunodeficiency.

Incomplete CDR3 DNA: TGCAGTGCTATAAACAGGGGGCCGAGCTCCTACAATGAG. This gives the protein CSAINRGPSSYNE. The CDR3 in its entirety is CSAINRGPSSYNEQFF. V usage is TRBV20-1 and J usage is TRBJ2-1, with 9 bases aligning to TRBD1. Coverage ceases 3 residues before the CDR3 finishes, and the germline J gene fills in the end. CDR1 and CDR2 (germline): DFQATT, SNEGSKA (reference sequence). The CDR3 consists of 16 residues. Trimming cost V 4 bases and J 0 bases; bases outside gene matches: 7.